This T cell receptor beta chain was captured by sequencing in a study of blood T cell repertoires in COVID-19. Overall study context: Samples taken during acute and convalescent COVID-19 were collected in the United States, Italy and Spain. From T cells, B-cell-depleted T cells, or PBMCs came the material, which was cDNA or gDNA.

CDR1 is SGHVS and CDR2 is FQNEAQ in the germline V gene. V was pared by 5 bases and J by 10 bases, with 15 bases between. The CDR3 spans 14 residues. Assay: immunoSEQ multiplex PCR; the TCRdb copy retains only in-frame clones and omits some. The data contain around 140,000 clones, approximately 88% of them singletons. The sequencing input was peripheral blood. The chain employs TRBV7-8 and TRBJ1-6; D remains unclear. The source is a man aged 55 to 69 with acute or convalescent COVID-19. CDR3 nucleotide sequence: TGTGCCAGCAGCCCTCGGGAGGGAAACTCACCCCTCCACTTT. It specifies CASSPREGNSPLHF.